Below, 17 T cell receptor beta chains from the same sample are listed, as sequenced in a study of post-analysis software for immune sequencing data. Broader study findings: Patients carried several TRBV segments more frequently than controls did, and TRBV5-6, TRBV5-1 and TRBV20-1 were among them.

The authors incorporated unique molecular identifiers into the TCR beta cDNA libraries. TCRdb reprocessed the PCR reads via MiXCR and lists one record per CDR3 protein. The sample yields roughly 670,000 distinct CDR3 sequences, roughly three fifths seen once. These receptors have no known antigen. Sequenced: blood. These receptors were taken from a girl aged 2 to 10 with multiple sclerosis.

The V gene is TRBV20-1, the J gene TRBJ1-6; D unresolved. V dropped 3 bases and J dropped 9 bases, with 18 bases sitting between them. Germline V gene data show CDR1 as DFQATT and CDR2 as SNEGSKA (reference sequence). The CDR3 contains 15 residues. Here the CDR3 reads CSARGPGGDGSPLHF. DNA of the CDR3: TGCAGTGCTAGGGGTCCAGGCGGGGATGGTTCACCCCTCCACTTT.

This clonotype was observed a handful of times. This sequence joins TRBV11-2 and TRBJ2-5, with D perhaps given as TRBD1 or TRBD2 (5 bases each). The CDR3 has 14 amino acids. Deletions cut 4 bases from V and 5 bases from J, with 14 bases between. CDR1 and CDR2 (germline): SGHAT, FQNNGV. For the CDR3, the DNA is TGTGCCAGCAGCTCCTATGGGGGTCGGGAGACCCAGTACTTC. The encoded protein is CASSSYGGRETQYF.

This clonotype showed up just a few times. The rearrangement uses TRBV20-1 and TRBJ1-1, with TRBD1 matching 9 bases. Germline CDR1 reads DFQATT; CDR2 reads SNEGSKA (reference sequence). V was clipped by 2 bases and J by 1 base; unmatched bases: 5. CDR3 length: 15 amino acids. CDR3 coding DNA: TGCAGTGCTAGACCCGGGACAGGGAAGAACACTGAAGCTTTCTTT. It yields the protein CSARPGTGKNTEAFF.

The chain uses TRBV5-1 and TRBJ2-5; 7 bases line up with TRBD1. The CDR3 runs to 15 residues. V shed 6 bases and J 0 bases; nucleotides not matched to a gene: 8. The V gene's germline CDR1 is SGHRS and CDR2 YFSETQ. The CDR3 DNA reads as TGCGCCAGCACCCGGACGACAGGGAACCAAGAGACCCAGTACTTC. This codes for CASTRTTGNQETQYF.

This chain's CDR3 is CASSYAGAPQETQYF. In nucleotides, the CDR3 is TGTGCCAGCAGTTACGCCGGGGCGCCTCAAGAGACCCAGTACTTC. The rearrangement uses TRBV6-2 or TRBV6-3 and TRBJ2-5; D might be TRBD1 or TRBD2, each matching 5 bases. Per germline, CDR1 MNHEY and CDR2 SVGEGT. This CDR3 is 15 amino acids long. The V end was cut by 2 bases, the J end by 2 bases, with 12 bases between.

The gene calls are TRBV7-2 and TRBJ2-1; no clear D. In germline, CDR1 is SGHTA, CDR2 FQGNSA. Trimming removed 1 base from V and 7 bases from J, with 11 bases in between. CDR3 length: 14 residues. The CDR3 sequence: CASSLGHASNEQFF. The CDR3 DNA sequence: TGTGCCAGCAGCTTAGGACATGCTTCGAATGAGCAGTTCTTC.

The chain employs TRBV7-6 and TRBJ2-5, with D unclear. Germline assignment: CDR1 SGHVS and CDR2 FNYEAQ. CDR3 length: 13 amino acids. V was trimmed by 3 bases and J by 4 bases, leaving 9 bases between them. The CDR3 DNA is TGTGCCAGCAGCTTGGAGCGCCCAGAGACCCAGTACTTC. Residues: CASSLERPETQYF.

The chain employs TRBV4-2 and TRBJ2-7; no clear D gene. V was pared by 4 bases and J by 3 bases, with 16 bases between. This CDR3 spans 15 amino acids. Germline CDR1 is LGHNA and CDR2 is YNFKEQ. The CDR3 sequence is CASSPSLLEHYEQYF. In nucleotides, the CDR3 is TGTGCCAGCAGCCCGAGCCTCTTAGAACACTACGAGCAGTACTTC.

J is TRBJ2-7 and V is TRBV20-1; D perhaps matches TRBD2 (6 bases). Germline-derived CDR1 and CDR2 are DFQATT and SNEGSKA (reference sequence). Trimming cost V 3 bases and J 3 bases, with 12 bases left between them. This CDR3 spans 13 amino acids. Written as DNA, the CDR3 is TGCAGTGCTAGGTCCGGGAGAAGCTACGAGCAGTACTTC. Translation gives CSARSGRSYEQYF.

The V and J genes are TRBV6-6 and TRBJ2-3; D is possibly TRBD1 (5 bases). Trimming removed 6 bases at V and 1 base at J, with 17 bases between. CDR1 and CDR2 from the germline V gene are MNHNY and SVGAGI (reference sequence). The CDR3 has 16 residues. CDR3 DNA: TGTGCCAGCAGAAACAGGCTTCCAGGTCGCACAGATACGCAGTATTTT. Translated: CASRNRLPGRTDTQYF.

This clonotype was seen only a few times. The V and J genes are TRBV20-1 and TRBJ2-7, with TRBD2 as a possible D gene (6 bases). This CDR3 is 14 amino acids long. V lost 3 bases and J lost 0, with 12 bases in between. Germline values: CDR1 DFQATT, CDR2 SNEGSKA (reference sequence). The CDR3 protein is CSARVGGNSYEQYF. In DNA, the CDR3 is TGCAGTGCTAGGGTAGGCGGGAACTCCTACGAGCAGTACTTC.

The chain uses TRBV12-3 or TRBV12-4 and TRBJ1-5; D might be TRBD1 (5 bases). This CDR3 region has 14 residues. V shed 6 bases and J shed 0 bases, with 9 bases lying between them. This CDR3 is CASRGTFSNQPQHF. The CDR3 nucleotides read TGTGCCAGCAGGGGGACCTTTAGCAATCAGCCCCAGCATTTT.

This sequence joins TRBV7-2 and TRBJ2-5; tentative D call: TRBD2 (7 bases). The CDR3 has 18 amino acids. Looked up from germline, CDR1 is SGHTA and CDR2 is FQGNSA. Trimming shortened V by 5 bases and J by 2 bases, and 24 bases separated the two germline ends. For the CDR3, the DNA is TGTGCCAGCAGCCCCCCGAGTTCGGGGGGCCGAAATCAAGAGACCCAGTACTTC. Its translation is CASSPPSSGGRNQETQYF.

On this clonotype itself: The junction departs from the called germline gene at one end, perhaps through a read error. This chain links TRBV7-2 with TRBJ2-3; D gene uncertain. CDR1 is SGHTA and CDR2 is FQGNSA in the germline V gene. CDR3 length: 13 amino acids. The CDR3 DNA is TGTGCCGGCAGCTTAGATGCCCCAGATACGCAGTATTTT. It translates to CAGSLDAPDTQYF.

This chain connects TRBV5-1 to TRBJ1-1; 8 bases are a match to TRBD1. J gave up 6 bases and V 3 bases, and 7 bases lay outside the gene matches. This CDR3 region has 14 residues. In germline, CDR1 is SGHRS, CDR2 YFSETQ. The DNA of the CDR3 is TGCGCCAGCAGCTCGTGGCAGGGGGCCCCTGAAGCTTTCTTT. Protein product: CASSSWQGAPEAFF.

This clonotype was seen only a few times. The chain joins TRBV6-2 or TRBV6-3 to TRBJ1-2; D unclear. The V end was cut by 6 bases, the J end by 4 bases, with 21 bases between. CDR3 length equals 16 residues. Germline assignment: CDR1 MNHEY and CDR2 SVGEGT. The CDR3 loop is CASSLPRGREFYGYTF. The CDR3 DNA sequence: TGTGCCAGCAGCTTACCCCGAGGGCGCGAATTCTATGGCTACACCTTC.

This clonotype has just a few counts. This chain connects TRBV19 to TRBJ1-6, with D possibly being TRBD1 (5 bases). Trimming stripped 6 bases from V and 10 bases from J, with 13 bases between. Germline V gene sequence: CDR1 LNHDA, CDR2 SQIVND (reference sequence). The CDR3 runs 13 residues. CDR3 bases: TGTGCCAGTAGGGTCACGGGGGGATCACCCCTCCACTTT. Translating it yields CASRVTGGSPLHF.